The subject of this entry is one T cell receptor (beta chain). Its antigen is as yet unknown. This sample is part of a study of shared clonotypes between healthy human individuals. Study at large: Plates per donor: three CD4 naive, three CD4 memory, two CD8 naive, one CD8 memory. Regarding the study as a whole: Across subsets, estimated richness was generally greater for naive than for memory populations. Rarefaction revealed incomplete sorted-subset sequencing despite large depth.

CDR3 size: 14 residues. Trimming took 4 bases from V and 2 from J, leaving 11 bases between them. CDR1 is LNHDA, CDR2 SQIVND, per germline (reference sequence). Profiling relied on immunoSEQ multiplex PCR, and the TCRdb table lists in-frame clones only, not all of them. The sample shows around 700,000 clones, 73% of them seen only once. The chain joins TRBV19 to TRBJ1-2; possible D gene TRBD1, 5 bases. Material: memory CD4+ T cells sorted from blood. The sample's subset: CD45RA-negative fraction. The TCR sequence derives from a woman aged 25 to 39 in good health. The DNA for the CDR3 is TGTGCCAGTAGTAGAGGGGATTCGAACTATGGCTACACCTTC. This sequence encodes CASSRGDSNYGYTF.